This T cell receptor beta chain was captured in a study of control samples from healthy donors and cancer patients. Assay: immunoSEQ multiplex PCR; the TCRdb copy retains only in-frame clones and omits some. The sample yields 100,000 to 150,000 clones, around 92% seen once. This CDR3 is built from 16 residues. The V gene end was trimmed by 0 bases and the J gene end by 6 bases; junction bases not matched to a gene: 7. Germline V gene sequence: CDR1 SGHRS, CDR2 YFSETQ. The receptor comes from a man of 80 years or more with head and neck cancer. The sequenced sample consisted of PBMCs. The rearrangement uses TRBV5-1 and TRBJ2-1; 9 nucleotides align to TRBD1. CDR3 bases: TGCGCCAGCAGCTTGGCCGGGACAGGGAGGTTCAATGAGCAGTTCTTC. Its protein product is CASSLAGTGRFNEQFF.